This is a list of T cell receptor beta chains from one sample in a study of T cell changes during pregnancy in multiple sclerosis. TCRdb keeps only in-frame clones here, not all; method: immunoSEQ multiplex PCR. This table holds 45,000 to 55,000 clones, 88% found once. The material sequenced was CD4+ T cells from peripheral blood mononuclear cells, taken in the second trimester of pregnancy. These receptors originate from a female donor with multiple sclerosis, enrolled in a pregnancy study. The CDR3 runs from the conserved cysteine through the conserved F or W. D genes are given only for firm matches. Size values are once, few and many counts, or a class for expanded clones, and some rows have none.

d_gene: -
j_gene: TRBJ2-7
abundance: -
v_gene: TRBV28
CDR3nt: TGTGCCAGCAGCCCCCTCGAGGGCCTTTTTTCCTACGAGCAGTACTTC
CDR3aa: CASSPLEGLFSYEQYF

d_gene: -
j_gene: TRBJ2-7
abundance: -
v_gene: TRBV11-2
CDR3nt: TGTGCCAGCAGCTTAGTAGCGGTACCTTCCTACGAGCAGTACTTC
CDR3aa: CASSLVAVPSYEQYF

d_gene: TRBD2
j_gene: TRBJ2-7
abundance: -
v_gene: TRBV18
CDR3nt: TGTGCCAGCTCCCCTGGGACTAGGAGGCTGCTATCCGAGCAGTACTTC
CDR3aa: CASSPGTRRLLSEQYF

d_gene: -
j_gene: TRBJ1-1
abundance: few
v_gene: TRBV4-1
CDR3nt: TGCGCCAGCAGCGTTGGTTGGGGGGTGGTGGGGAACACTGAAGCTTTCTTT
CDR3aa: CASSVGWGVVGNTEAFF

d_gene: -
j_gene: TRBJ1-4
abundance: -
v_gene: TRBV19
CDR3nt: TGTGCCAGTAGAGCCCTTGCAACTAATGAAAAACTGTTTTTT
CDR3aa: CASRALATNEKLFF

d_gene: TRBD1
j_gene: TRBJ2-7
abundance: -
v_gene: TRBV2
CDR3nt: TGTGCCAGCAGTCGGGACAGGGGGGGCGAGCAGTACTTC
CDR3aa: CASSRDRGGEQYF

d_gene: -
j_gene: TRBJ1-1
abundance: -
v_gene: TRBV29-1
CDR3nt: TGCAGCGTTGGACAGGCGAACACTGAAGCTTTCTTT
CDR3aa: CSVGQANTEAFF

d_gene: TRBD1
j_gene: TRBJ1-1
abundance: -
v_gene: TRBV4-3
CDR3nt: TGCGCCAGCAGCCCAGCGGACAGGGGGCGAAACACTGAAGCTTTCTTT
CDR3aa: CASSPADRGRNTEAFF

d_gene: -
j_gene: TRBJ2-5
abundance: -
v_gene: TRBV19
CDR3nt: TGTGCCAGTAGTACGGGCTCGGACAGGGAGGGGGAGACCCAGTACTTC
CDR3aa: CASSTGSDREGETQYF

d_gene: TRBD2
j_gene: TRBJ2-3
abundance: -
v_gene: TRBV18
CDR3nt: TGTGCCAGCTCACCAACCCAGCTAGCGGGAAGGATAGATACGCAGTATTTT
CDR3aa: CASSPTQLAGRIDTQYF

d_gene: -
j_gene: TRBJ2-3
abundance: -
v_gene: TRBV9
CDR3nt: TGTGCCAGCAGCGTGGCGGGGCGGGCCACAGATACGCAGTATTTT
CDR3aa: CASSVAGRATDTQYF

d_gene: -
j_gene: TRBJ2-3
abundance: medium-sized
v_gene: TRBV5-4
CDR3nt: TGTGCCAGCAGCCCTGCTGGGGGCAGCCTCGGGGATACGCAGTATTTT
CDR3aa: CASSPAGGSLGDTQYF

d_gene: TRBD2
j_gene: TRBJ2-5
abundance: -
v_gene: TRBV6-1
CDR3nt: TGTGCCAGCAGCCCATTAGCGGGATGGGAGACCCAGTACTTC
CDR3aa: CASSPLAGWETQYF

d_gene: -
j_gene: TRBJ1-1
abundance: few
v_gene: TRBV2
CDR3nt: TGTGCCAGCAGGGGGGAGGTGGTCGGGAACACTGAAGCTTTCTTT
CDR3aa: CASRGEVVGNTEAFF

d_gene: -
j_gene: TRBJ1-3
abundance: -
v_gene: TRBV11-2
CDR3nt: TGTGCCAGCAGCTTAGTGGGAGCTGGAAACACCATATATTTT
CDR3aa: CASSLVGAGNTIYF

d_gene: TRBD1
j_gene: TRBJ1-2
abundance: -
v_gene: TRBV7-9
CDR3nt: TGTGCCAGCAGCATTTCAACAGGGGGCGGCTACACCTTC
CDR3aa: CASSISTGGGYTF

d_gene: TRBD2
j_gene: TRBJ2-3
abundance: -
v_gene: TRBV7-9
CDR3nt: TGTGCCAGCAGCCCGAAGACTAGCGGGATGAGTAATACGCAGTATTTT
CDR3aa: CASSPKTSGMSNTQYF

d_gene: -
j_gene: TRBJ1-1
abundance: -
v_gene: TRBV28
CDR3nt: TGTGCCAGCAAGCGGCGGAGCATCTCTCTGAACACTGAAGCTTTCTTT
CDR3aa: CASKRRSISLNTEAFF

d_gene: -
j_gene: TRBJ1-1
abundance: -
v_gene: TRBV28
CDR3nt: TGTGCCACCGCCCTCGGGGGGTCTGGCACTGAAGCTTTCTTT
CDR3aa: CATALGGSGTEAFF

d_gene: TRBD1
j_gene: TRBJ2-7
abundance: -
v_gene: TRBV5-5
CDR3nt: TGTGCCAGCAGCTGGGACAGTTCCTACGAGCAGTACTTC
CDR3aa: CASSWDSSYEQYF

d_gene: TRBD1
j_gene: TRBJ1-2
abundance: -
v_gene: TRBV6-1
CDR3nt: TGTGCCAGCAGAGGACAGGGGTCTGGCTACACCTTC
CDR3aa: CASRGQGSGYTF

d_gene: -
j_gene: TRBJ1-1
abundance: -
v_gene: TRBV9
CDR3nt: TGTGCCAGCAGCCGAGTGGGGTTAAGCGGCACTGAAGCTTTCTTT
CDR3aa: CASSRVGLSGTEAFF

d_gene: -
j_gene: TRBJ1-1
abundance: -
v_gene: TRBV10-3
CDR3nt: TGTGCCATCAGCGGACGGGGGGGGCGATGGAGCACTGAAGCTTTCTTT
CDR3aa: CAISGRGGRWSTEAFF

d_gene: TRBD2
j_gene: TRBJ2-7
abundance: -
v_gene: TRBV29-1
CDR3nt: TGCAGCGTTTTGAAGCTAGCGGGAGTTTCCTACGAGCAGTACTTC
CDR3aa: CSVLKLAGVSYEQYF

d_gene: -
j_gene: TRBJ1-5
abundance: few
v_gene: TRBV7-9
CDR3nt: TGTGCCAGCAGCTTAGCGGGAGGGGCGAATCAGCCCCAGCATTTT
CDR3aa: CASSLAGGANQPQHF

d_gene: TRBD2
j_gene: TRBJ2-7
abundance: once
v_gene: TRBV5-1
CDR3nt: TGCGCCAGCAGAGCGACTAGCCTCTACGAGCAGTACTTC
CDR3aa: CASRATSLYEQYF

d_gene: -
j_gene: TRBJ1-5
abundance: -
v_gene: TRBV6-6
CDR3nt: TGTGCCAGCACCGACGGGAGGGGGGGGAATCAGCCCCAGCATTTT
CDR3aa: CASTDGRGGNQPQHF

d_gene: TRBD1
j_gene: TRBJ2-1
abundance: -
v_gene: TRBV5-8
CDR3nt: TGTGCCAGCAGCTTTGACAGGGTCAACGAGCAGTTCTTC
CDR3aa: CASSFDRVNEQFF

d_gene: -
j_gene: TRBJ1-6
abundance: -
v_gene: TRBV2
CDR3nt: TGTGCCAGCAGAGAATCAGGGTCCCTACACAATTCACCCCTCCACTTT
CDR3aa: CASRESGSLHNSPLHF